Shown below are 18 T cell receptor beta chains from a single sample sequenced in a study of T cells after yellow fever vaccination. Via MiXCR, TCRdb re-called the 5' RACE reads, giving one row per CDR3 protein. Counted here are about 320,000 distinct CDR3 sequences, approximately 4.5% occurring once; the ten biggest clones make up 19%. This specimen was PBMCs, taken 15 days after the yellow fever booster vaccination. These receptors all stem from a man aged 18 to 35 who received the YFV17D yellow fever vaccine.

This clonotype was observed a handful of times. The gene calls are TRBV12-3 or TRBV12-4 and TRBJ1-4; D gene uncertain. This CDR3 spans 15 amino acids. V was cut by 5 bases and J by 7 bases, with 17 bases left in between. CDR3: CASSVDGGSREKLFF. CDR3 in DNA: TGTGCCAGCAGTGTAGATGGTGGTTCCCGTGAAAAACTGTTTTTT.

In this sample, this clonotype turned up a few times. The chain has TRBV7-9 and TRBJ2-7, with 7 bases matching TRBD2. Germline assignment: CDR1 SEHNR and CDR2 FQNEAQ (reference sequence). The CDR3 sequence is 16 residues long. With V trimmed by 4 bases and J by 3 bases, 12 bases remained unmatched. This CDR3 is CASSSPLAAGSYEQYV. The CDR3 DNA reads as TGTGCCAGCAGCTCCCCCCTAGCGGCGGGAAGCTACGAGCAGTACGTC.

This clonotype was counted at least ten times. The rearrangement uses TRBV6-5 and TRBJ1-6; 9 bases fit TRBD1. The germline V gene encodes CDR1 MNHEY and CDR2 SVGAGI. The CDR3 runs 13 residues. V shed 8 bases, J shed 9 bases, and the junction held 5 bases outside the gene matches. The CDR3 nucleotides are TGTGCCAGCCGAGGGACAGGGTTTTCACCCCTCCACTTT. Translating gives CASRGTGFSPLHF.

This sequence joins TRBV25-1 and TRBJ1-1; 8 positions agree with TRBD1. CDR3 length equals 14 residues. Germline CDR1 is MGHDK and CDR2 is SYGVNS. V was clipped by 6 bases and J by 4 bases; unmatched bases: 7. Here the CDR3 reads CASSLPGGVTEAFF. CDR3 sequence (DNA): TGTGCCAGCAGCTTACCAGGGGGCGTCACTGAAGCTTTCTTT.

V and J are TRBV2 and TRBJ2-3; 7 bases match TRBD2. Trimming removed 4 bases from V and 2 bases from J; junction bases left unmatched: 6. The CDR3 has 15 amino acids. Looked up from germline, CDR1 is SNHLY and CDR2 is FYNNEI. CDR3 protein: CASSAGRGDTDTQYF. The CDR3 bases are TGTGCCAGCAGTGCCGGCCGGGGGGACACAGATACGCAGTATTTT. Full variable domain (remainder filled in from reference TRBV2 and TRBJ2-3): EPEVTQTPSHQVTQMGQEVILRCVPISNHLYFYWYRQILGQKVEFLVSFYNNEISEKSEIFDDQFSVERPDGSNFTLKIRSTKLEDSAMYFCASSAGRGDTDTQYFGPGTRLTVL.

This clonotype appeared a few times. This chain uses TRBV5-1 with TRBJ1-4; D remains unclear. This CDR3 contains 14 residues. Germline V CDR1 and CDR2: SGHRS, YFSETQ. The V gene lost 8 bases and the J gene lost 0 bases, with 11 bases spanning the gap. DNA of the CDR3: TGCGCCAGTGCGTACGGTGCAACTAATGAAAAACTGTTTTTT. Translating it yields CASAYGATNEKLFF.

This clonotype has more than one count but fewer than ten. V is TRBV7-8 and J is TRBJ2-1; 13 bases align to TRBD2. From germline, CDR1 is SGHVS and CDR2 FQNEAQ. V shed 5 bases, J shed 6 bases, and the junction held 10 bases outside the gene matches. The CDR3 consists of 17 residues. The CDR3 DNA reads TGTGCCAGCAGCCTCTTAGGGGGACTAGCGGGGCCCAATGAGCAGTTCTTC. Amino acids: CASSLLGGLAGPNEQFF.

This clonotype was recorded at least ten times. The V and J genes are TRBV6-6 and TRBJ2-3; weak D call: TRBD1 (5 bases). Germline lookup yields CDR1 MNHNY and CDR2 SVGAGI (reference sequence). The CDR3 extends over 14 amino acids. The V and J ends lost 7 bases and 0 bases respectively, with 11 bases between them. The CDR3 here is CASTPRTSTDTQYF. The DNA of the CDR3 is TGTGCCAGCACCCCTCGGACAAGCACAGATACGCAGTATTTT.

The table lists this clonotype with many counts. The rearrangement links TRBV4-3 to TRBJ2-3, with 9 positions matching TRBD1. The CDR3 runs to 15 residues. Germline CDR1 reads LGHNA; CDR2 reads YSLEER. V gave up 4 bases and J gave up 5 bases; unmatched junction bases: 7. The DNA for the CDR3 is TGCGCCAGCAGCCTGCGGGACAGGGAGGGAGATACGCAGTATTTT. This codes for CASSLRDREGDTQYF.

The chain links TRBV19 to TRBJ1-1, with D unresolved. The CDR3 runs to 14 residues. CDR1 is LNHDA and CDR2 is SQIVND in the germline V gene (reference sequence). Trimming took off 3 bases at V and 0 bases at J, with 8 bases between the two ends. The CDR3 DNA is TGTGCCAGTAGTATGCAGGTAATGAACACTGAAGCTTTCTTT. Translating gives CASSMQVMNTEAFF.

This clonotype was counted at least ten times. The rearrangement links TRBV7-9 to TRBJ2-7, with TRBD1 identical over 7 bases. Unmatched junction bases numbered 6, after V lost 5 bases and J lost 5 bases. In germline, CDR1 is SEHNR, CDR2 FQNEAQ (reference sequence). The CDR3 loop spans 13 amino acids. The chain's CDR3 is CASSITGAHEQYF. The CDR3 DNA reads TGTGCCAGCAGCATTACAGGGGCCCACGAGCAGTACTTC.

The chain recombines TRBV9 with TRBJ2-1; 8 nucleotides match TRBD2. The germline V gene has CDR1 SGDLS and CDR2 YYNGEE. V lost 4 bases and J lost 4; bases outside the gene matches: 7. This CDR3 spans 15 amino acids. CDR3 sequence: CASSLRGGQYNEQFF. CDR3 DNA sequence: TGTGCCAGCAGCCTCCGGGGGGGGCAGTACAATGAGCAGTTCTTC.

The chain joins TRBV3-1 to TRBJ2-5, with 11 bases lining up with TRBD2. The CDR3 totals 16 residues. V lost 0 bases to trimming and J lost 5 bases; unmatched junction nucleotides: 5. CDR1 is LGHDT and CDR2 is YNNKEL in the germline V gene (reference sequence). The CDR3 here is CASSQDLAGGLETQYF. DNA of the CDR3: TGTGCCAGCAGCCAAGACCTAGCGGGGGGCCTGGAGACCCAGTACTTC.

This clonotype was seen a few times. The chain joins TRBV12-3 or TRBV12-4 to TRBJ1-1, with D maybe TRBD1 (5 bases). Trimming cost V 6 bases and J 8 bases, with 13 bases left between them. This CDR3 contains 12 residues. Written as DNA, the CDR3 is TGTGCCAGCAGCCCCTACAGGAACGAAGCTTTCTTT. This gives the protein CASSPYRNEAFF.

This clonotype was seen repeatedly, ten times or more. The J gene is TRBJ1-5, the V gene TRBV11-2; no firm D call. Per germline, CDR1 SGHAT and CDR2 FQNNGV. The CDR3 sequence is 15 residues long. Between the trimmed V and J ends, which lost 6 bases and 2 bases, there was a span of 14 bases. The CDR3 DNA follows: TGTGCCAGCAGTACCTCGGGGATCGGCAATCAGCCCCAGCATTTT. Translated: CASSTSGIGNQPQHF. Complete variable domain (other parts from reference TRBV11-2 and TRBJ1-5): EAGVAQSPRYKIIEKRQSVAFWCNPISGHATLYWYQQILGQGPKLLIQFQNNGVVDDSQLPKDRFSAERLKGVDSTLKIQPAKLEDSAVYLCASSTSGIGNQPQHFGDGTRLSIL.

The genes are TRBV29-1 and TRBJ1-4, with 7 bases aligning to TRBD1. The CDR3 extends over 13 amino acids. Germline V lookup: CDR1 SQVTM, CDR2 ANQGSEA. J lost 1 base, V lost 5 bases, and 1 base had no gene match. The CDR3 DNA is TGCAGCGTTCAGGGGGTAACTAATGAAAAACTGTTTTTT. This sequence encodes CSVQGVTNEKLFF.

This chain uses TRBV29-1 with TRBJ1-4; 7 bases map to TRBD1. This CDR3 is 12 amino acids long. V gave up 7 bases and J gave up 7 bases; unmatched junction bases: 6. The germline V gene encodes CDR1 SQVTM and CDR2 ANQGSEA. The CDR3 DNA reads TGCAGCGCGAGGGGGCGCGGTGAAAAACTGTTTTTT. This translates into CSARGRGEKLFF.

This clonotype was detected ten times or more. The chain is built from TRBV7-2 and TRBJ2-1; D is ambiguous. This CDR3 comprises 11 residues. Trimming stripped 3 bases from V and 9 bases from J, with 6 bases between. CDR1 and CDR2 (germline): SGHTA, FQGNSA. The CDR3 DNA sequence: TGTGCCAGCAGCTTCTTCGGTGAGCAGTTCTTC. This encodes CASSFFGEQFF.